These 15 T cell receptor beta chains came from one sample sequenced in a study of blood T cells in healthy people across ages. A second PCR of roughly 7 to 11 cycles used a sample-barcoded 5' primer and a J-beta primer mix. TCRdb itself ran the 5' RACE reads through MiXCR, one entry per CDR3 protein. Of approximately 900,000 distinct CDR3 sequences listed, just under 30% were seen once; the top ten hold around 9.6%. These data are also associated with another study on T cells of mothers and their children.

The sample comprised blood. These receptor sequences come from a woman aged 40 to 50 in good health.

The chain links TRBV5-1 to TRBJ2-1; 7 bases match TRBD2. This CDR3 comprises 17 residues. Unmatched junction bases numbered 22, after V lost 7 bases and J lost 9 bases. Germline CDR1 and CDR2: SGHRS and YFSETQ. The CDR3 protein is CASSNNRLAGEDGEQFF. The CDR3 bases are TGCGCCAGCTCTAACAACCGGCTTGCGGGGGAGGACGGTGAGCAGTTCTTC.

At least ten counts were recorded for this clonotype. The V call is TRBV7-9, the J call TRBJ1-2; 9 bases agree with TRBD1. The V and J ends lost 3 bases and 4 bases, in that order; junction bases with no gene match: 3. This CDR3 is built from 14 residues. Germline CDR1 reads SEHNR; CDR2 reads FQNEAQ (reference sequence). In DNA form, the CDR3 reads TGTGCCAGCAGCTTGGGACAGGGCGGCTATGGCTACACCTTC. Protein: CASSLGQGGYGYTF. The entire variable domain, with the rest obtained from reference TRBV7-9 and TRBJ1-2, is as follows: DTGVSQNPRHKITKRGQNVTFRCDPISEHNRLYWYRQTLGQGPEFLTYFQNEAQLEKSRLLSDRFSAERPKGSFSTLEIQRTEQGDSAMYLCASSLGQGGYGYTFGSGTRLTVV.

The chain couples TRBV6-6 to TRBJ1-2; D may be TRBD1 (5 bases). Per germline, CDR1 MNHNY and CDR2 SVGAGI (reference sequence). The CDR3 sequence is 16 residues long. V was clipped by 4 bases and J by 2 bases, with 17 bases between them. CDR3 sequence: CASSSWTFEWNYGYTF. CDR3 in DNA: TGTGCCAGCAGTTCTTGGACATTTGAGTGGAACTATGGCTACACCTTC.

The chain recombines TRBV6-5 with TRBJ2-2, with D possibly TRBD2 on 5 matching bases. Germline assignment: CDR1 MNHEY and CDR2 SVGAGI. The ends were cut back, 1 base at V and 6 bases at J, with 12 bases in the middle. CDR3 size: 15 residues. CDR3 DNA sequence: TGTGCCAGCAGTTACTTCCGGGGAGCGGCCGGGGAGCTGTTTTTT. As protein: CASSYFRGAAGELFF.

The chain uses TRBV10-3 and TRBJ1-2, with TRBD1 matching over 9 bases. J gave up 8 bases and V 0 bases, and 1 base lay outside the gene matches. This CDR3 is built from 13 residues. CDR1 and CDR2 (germline): ENHRY, SYGVKD. CDR3 sequence: CAISESTGGGYTF. The CDR3 DNA reads TGTGCCATCAGTGAGTCGACAGGGGGAGGCTACACCTTC.

This clonotype was counted many times. The chain carries TRBV12-3 or TRBV12-4 and TRBJ1-1; D not certain. CDR3 length: 13 residues. With 2 bases removed from V and 1 base from J, the gap between germline ends came to 5 bases. CDR3 amino acids: CASSLRGNTEAFF. CDR3 sequence (DNA): TGTGCCAGCAGTTTACGGGGGAACACTGAAGCTTTCTTT.

This clonotype was counted between two and nine times. The chain links TRBV10-3 to TRBJ1-1; TRBD1 might be the D (5 bases). The CDR3 spans 12 residues. CDR1 is ENHRY, CDR2 SYGVKD, per germline. Deletions cut 8 bases from V and 4 bases from J, with 11 bases between. CDR3 residues: CAIGREGTEAFF. CDR3 sequence (DNA): TGTGCCATCGGCAGGGAGGGCACTGAAGCTTTCTTT.

This clonotype was counted between two and nine times. The chain recombines TRBV28 with TRBJ1-4, with D possibly being TRBD1 (6 bases). V was cut by 7 bases and J by 7 bases, with 19 bases left in between. This CDR3 contains 15 residues. Germline V lookup: CDR1 MDHEN, CDR2 SYDVKM. The CDR3 loop reads CASMRSGALGEKLFF. Written as DNA, the CDR3 is TGTGCCAGCATGAGATCGGGGGCGCTAGGTGAAAAACTGTTTTTT.

J is TRBJ2-1 and V is TRBV20-1; D is uncertain. The germline V and J ends were trimmed by 3 bases and 5 bases, with 14 bases remaining between them. The CDR3 has 14 residues. From germline, CDR1 is DFQATT and CDR2 SNEGSKA (reference sequence). Here the CDR3 DNA reads TGCAGTGCTAGTCTAAGAGGATTTGACAATGAGCAGTTCTTC. This codes for CSASLRGFDNEQFF.

For this clonotype: A single base separates this from a much larger clone, so it may be a read error. This chain joins TRBV10-3 and TRBJ2-3; 12 positions match TRBD2. The germline V gene encodes CDR1 ENHRY and CDR2 SYGVKD. The CDR3 runs 16 residues. V gave up 6 bases and J gave up 6 bases; unmatched junction bases: 10. The CDR3 loop reads CAIRGRLAGGRDTQYF. DNA of the CDR3: TGTGCCATCAGGGGACGGCTAGCGGGGGGGCGGGATACGCAGTATTTT.

This clonotype has a count of ten or more. The CDR3: CASSPGWNQETQYF. CDR3 nucleotides: TGTGCCAGCAGCCCCGGTTGGAACCAAGAGACCCAGTACTTC. The rearrangement links TRBV9 to TRBJ2-5, with D unresolved. This CDR3 spans 14 amino acids. The germline V gene encodes CDR1 SGDLS and CDR2 YYNGEE. The V end was cut by 4 bases, the J end by 0 bases, with 10 bases between.

In its sample, this clonotype was seen many times. This sequence joins TRBV10-3 and TRBJ1-2; 7 bases fit TRBD1. Germline V CDR1 and CDR2: ENHRY, SYGVKD. This CDR3 comprises 15 residues. The trim removed 10 bases at V and 0 bases at J, leaving 11 bases unmatched. In DNA form, the CDR3 reads TGTGCCACAATGTTGGCAGGGGGTCCTAACTATGGCTACACCTTC. It encodes CATMLAGGPNYGYTF.

Only a few counts were recorded for this clonotype. The chain combines TRBV6-5 with TRBJ2-6; TRBD1 agrees at 9 bases. The CDR3 covers 19 residues. The V and J ends lost 2 bases and 4 bases, in that order; junction bases with no gene match: 12. From germline, CDR1 is MNHEY and CDR2 SVGAGI. CDR3 DNA sequence: TGTGCCAGCAGTTACGTGACCGGACAGGGGCTCGTGGGGGCCAACGTCCTGACTTTC. This encodes CASSYVTGQGLVGANVLTF.

The chain couples TRBV11-1 to TRBJ1-2; 11 bases line up with TRBD1. The CDR3 has 15 amino acids. Germline V gene sequence: CDR1 SGHAT, CDR2 FQDESV (reference sequence). Trimming cost V 4 bases and J 7 bases; bases outside gene matches: 8. CDR3 sequence: CASSSGQGAWFGYTF. The DNA of the CDR3 is TGTGCCAGCAGCTCCGGACAGGGGGCTTGGTTTGGCTACACCTTC.

This clonotype was seen only a few times. J is TRBJ2-2 and V is TRBV12-3 or TRBV12-4, with D perhaps assigned TRBD1 or TRBD2 (6 bases each). V was pared by 2 bases and J by 7 bases, with 11 bases between. The CDR3 runs to 14 residues. CDR3 nucleotide sequence: TGTGCCAGCAGTTTATCCGGGGGCAACGGGGAGCTGTTTTTT. Its translation: CASSLSGGNGELFF.